The entry that follows covers one TCR beta chain sequence. Its specificity is unknown. The method was immunoSEQ multiplex PCR; TCRdb's version includes in-frame clones alone and lacks a portion of them. This table has over 200,000 clones, approximately 88% appearing once. The sample is drawn from a study of cytomegalovirus exposure and HLA in healthy donors. Study-wide results and caveats: The study recorded around 160 TCR beta chains that were cytomegalovirus-associated. Subsequent analysis of the 120 or so validation repertoires found a tendency for first-cohort TCR clusters to co-occur.

Separation from the approximately 720-subject first cohort characterized the roughly 120-subject validation cohort, to which the donors belonged. The CDR3 sequence is 13 residues long. V lost 4 bases and J lost 1, with 7 bases in between. Germline V gene lookup returns CDR1 MNHEY and CDR2 SMNVEV (reference sequence). The TCR comes from a woman aged 25 to 39 in good health and CMV-seropositive. V is TRBV27 and J is TRBJ1-1, with D possibly being TRBD1 (6 bases). Material: PBMCs. Here the CDR3 reads CASSWGANTEAFF. DNA for the CDR3: TGTGCCAGCAGTTGGGGGGCGAACACTGAAGCTTTCTTT.